Listed below are T cell receptor beta chains from one sample, sequenced in a study of CD8 T cells in Susac syndrome. TCRdb independently ran MiXCR on the immunoSEQ multiplex PCR reads; one entry per CDR3 protein. The data show over 65,000 distinct CDR3 sequences, about 93% seen once. The sample taken for sequencing was CD4+ T cells from PBMCs. The source of these receptors is a human donor with Susac syndrome. Each CDR3 is given with its conserved first and last residue. The order of the fields is clone size, CDR3 length, J gene, D gene, V gene, CDR3 DNA, CDR3 protein. The D gene is left open where the match is weak. Part of the rows lack a size; the others show once, few, many or a class for expanded clones.

>-|17|TRBJ2-1|TRBD2|TRBV27
TGTGCCAGCCTTGGACTAGCGGGAGGGTTCTCCTACAATGAGCAGTTCTTC
CASLGLAGGFSYNEQFF
>-|15|TRBJ2-1|TRBD2|TRBV24-1
TGTGCCACCAGCCTGCGGAGGGAGGGCTACAATGAGCAGTTCTTC
CATSLRREGYNEQFF
>once|12|TRBJ2-5|-|TRBV12-3/TRBV12-4
TGTGCCAGCAGTCATCCGGGAGAGACCCAGTACTTC
CASSHPGETQYF
>-|13|TRBJ2-7|TRBD2|TRBV30
TGTGCCTGGACACTAGCGGGCCCCTACGAGCAGTACTTC
CAWTLAGPYEQYF
>-|17|TRBJ2-3|TRBD2|TRBV13
TGTGCCAGCAGCTTAAGAGCGGGGGGCCCTAGCACAGATACGCAGTATTTT
CASSLRAGGPSTDTQYF
>-|13|TRBJ1-2|-|TRBV6-2/TRBV6-3
TGTGCCAGCAGTCAAGATATGGGCTATGGCTACACCTTC
CASSQDMGYGYTF
>-|14|TRBJ2-3|-|TRBV20-1
TGCAGTGCTCAAAAACACCACCGGCCGGATACGCAGTATTTT
CSAQKHHRPDTQYF
>-|11|TRBJ2-7|-|TRBV30
TGTGCCTGGAGTGTAGGACTGGAGCAGTACTTC
CAWSVGLEQYF
>-|15|TRBJ2-7|TRBD2|TRBV7-2
TGTGCCAGCAGCTTGGGACTAGCGGGAGACTACGAGCAGTACTTC
CASSLGLAGDYEQYF
>-|17|TRBJ2-2|-|TRBV25-1
TGTGCCAGCAGTGAAACGGGCGGGACTGCGAACACCGGGGAGCTGTTTTTT
CASSETGGTANTGELFF
>-|13|TRBJ2-7|-|TRBV30
TGTGCCTGGTTTTCCCGGGACTTCTACGAGCAGTACTTC
CAWFSRDFYEQYF
>-|13|TRBJ1-2|-|TRBV28
TGTGCCAGCAGAGTCAGGAGTTACTATGGCTACACCTTC
CASRVRSYYGYTF
>-|17|TRBJ2-5|-|TRBV4-2
TGTGCCAGCAGCCAAGTAGGTTCGGAAGGGGCAAAAGAGACCCAGTACTTC
CASSQVGSEGAKETQYF
>-|14|TRBJ1-1|-|TRBV29-1
TGCAGCATCACCCATCGGGGACCGAACACTGAAGCTTTCTTT
CSITHRGPNTEAFF
>-|18|TRBJ2-1|TRBD2|TRBV5-1
TGCGCCAGCAGCTCAATTTTGACTAGCGGGAGTGTAGGGGATGAGCAGTTCTTC
CASSSILTSGSVGDEQFF
>-|13|TRBJ2-7|-|TRBV10-3
TGTGCCATCAGTGAGCAGCTGTCCTACGAGCAGTACTTC
CAISEQLSYEQYF
>medium-sized|14|TRBJ1-5|-|TRBV6-1
TGTGCCAGCAGTCTGGACACCTTGAATCAGCCCCAGCATTTT
CASSLDTLNQPQHF
>-|16|TRBJ2-5|-|TRBV12-3/TRBV12-4
TGTGCCAGCTCCAAAACTGGATCCTTGTCCGTGGCGACCCAGTACTTC
CASSKTGSLSVATQYF
>-|17|TRBJ2-1|TRBD2|TRBV10-3
TGTGCCATCAGTGGGCGATCTAGCGGGGACTCCTACAATGAGCAGTTCTTC
CAISGRSSGDSYNEQFF
>-|15|TRBJ2-2|-|TRBV20-1
TGCAGTGCTAGAATTGGAGGATATAACACCGGGGAGCTGTTTTTT
CSARIGGYNTGELFF
>few|11|TRBJ1-1|-|TRBV7-3
TGTGCCAGCAGCTCGGGTGCTGAAGCTTTCTTT
CASSSGAEAFF
>-|15|TRBJ2-7|TRBD1|TRBV18
TGTGCCAGCTCACCGTTGGGACAGGGGGCCGGGGAGCAGTACTTC
CASSPLGQGAGEQYF
>-|11|TRBJ2-1|-|TRBV30
TGTGCCTGGGAGGCCTACAATGAGCAGTTCTTC
CAWEAYNEQFF
>-|13|TRBJ1-4|-|TRBV28
TGTGCCAGCCAACAGGATCTTAATGAAAAACTGTTTTTT
CASQQDLNEKLFF
>few|14|TRBJ2-1|TRBD1|TRBV7-2
TGTGCCAGCAGCTTGGCGGGACAGGGACATGAGCAGTTCTTC
CASSLAGQGHEQFF
>-|16|TRBJ1-2|-|TRBV19
TGTGCCAGTAGTATAGATCAAGCGGGGATACTCTATGGCTACACCTTC
CASSIDQAGILYGYTF
>once|12|TRBJ2-3|-|TRBV20-1
TGCAGTGCTGATTCGAGCACAGATACGCAGTATTTT
CSADSSTDTQYF
>-|14|TRBJ2-7|-|TRBV7-9
TGTGCCAGCAGCTTACAGGGACCCTCCTACGAGCAGTACTTC
CASSLQGPSYEQYF
>-|14|TRBJ1-6|-|TRBV3-1
TGTGCCAGCAGCCATGGCAATCCAAAATCACCCCTCCACTTT
CASSHGNPKSPLHF
>-|14|TRBJ2-7|TRBD1|TRBV5-1
TGCGCCAGCAGCCCTGGGACAGCTTGGAACGAGCAGTACTTC
CASSPGTAWNEQYF
>-|13|TRBJ2-5|TRBD1|TRBV28
TGTGCCAGTTATCAGGGGGCTACAGAGACCCAGTACTTC
CASYQGATETQYF
>-|18|TRBJ2-5|TRBD2|TRBV7-2
TGTGCCAGCAGCTTAGGGACTAGCGGGGGGACCCACCAAGAGACCCAGTACTTC
CASSLGTSGGTHQETQYF
>once|16|TRBJ1-1|TRBD1|TRBV5-1
TGCGCCAGCAGCTTGCAGGGGGCGTGGGGACCCTCTGAAGCTTTCTTT
CASSLQGAWGPSEAFF
>-|12|TRBJ2-7|-|TRBV20-1
TGCAGTGTTACCGGGGTCTCCTACGAGCAGTACTTC
CSVTGVSYEQYF
>-|14|TRBJ2-3|-|TRBV7-3
TGTGCCAGCAGCTTAACAGCTAGCACAGATACGCAGTATTTT
CASSLTASTDTQYF
>-|15|TRBJ1-5|TRBD1|TRBV12-3/TRBV12-4
TGTGCCAGCAGTTTGACAGGGGCCGCCGGGGAGCCCCAGCATTTT
CASSLTGAAGEPQHF
>-|19|TRBJ2-1|-|TRBV28
TGTGCCAGCTATCAAAAGGGGACATTTTCCGGGAGCTCCTACAATGAGCAGTTCTTC
CASYQKGTFSGSSYNEQFF
>-|12|TRBJ2-7|-|TRBV25-1
TGTGCCAGCAGGGGACCGATCTACGAGCAGTACTTC
CASRGPIYEQYF
>-|15|TRBJ2-7|-|TRBV7-7
TGTGCTAGCAGTCCAGGCCCCCGGGCTACCTACGAGCAGTACTTC
CASSPGPRATYEQYF
>-|13|TRBJ1-2|-|TRBV7-9
TGTGCCAGCAGTCTAGCCTTGAACTATGGCTACACCTTC
CASSLALNYGYTF
>-|16|TRBJ2-2|-|TRBV19
TGTGCCAGTAATAGACCCGGGACGCCGCGCACCGGGGAGCTGTTTTTT
CASNRPGTPRTGELFF
>-|15|TRBJ1-5|TRBD1|TRBV7-2
TGTGCCAGCACCCTACAGGGGTATAGCAATCAGCCCCAGCATTTT
CASTLQGYSNQPQHF
>-|12|TRBJ1-1|TRBD1|TRBV28
TGTGCCAGCAGTTCATCGACAGGGCGAGCTTTCTTT
CASSSSTGRAFF
>-|19|TRBJ2-7|TRBD2|TRBV28
TGTGCCAGCAGCCGTCCGGGACAGGGAAGACTAGCGGGATTGTACGAGCAGTACTTC
CASSRPGQGRLAGLYEQYF
>-|14|TRBJ2-7|TRBD1|TRBV19
TGTGCCAGTAGTATCCAGGACAGGGGATACGAGCAGTACTTC
CASSIQDRGYEQYF
>once|18|TRBJ2-3|TRBD2|TRBV18
TGTGCCAGCTCACTAAGGACTAGCGGCTATGAGACCACAGATACGCAGTATTTT
CASSLRTSGYETTDTQYF
>-|15|TRBJ2-4|-|TRBV20-1
TGCAGTGCTCCCTTGGGGCACCTAGCCAAAAACATTCAGTACTTC
CSAPLGHLAKNIQYF
>-|12|TRBJ2-5|TRBD1|TRBV28
TGTGCCAGCAGTGGGGACAGGGTGGGCCAGTACTTC
CASSGDRVGQYF
>-|14|TRBJ2-5|-|TRBV12-3/TRBV12-4
TGTGCCAGCGGACGGGGACCCTCGGAAGAGACCCAGTACTTC
CASGRGPSEETQYF
>-|19|TRBJ2-3|-|TRBV7-2
TGTGCCAGCAGCTTAACCCCAAACATGGGAGGAAGGTCGGCAGATACGCAGTATTTT
CASSLTPNMGGRSADTQYF
>-|15|TRBJ2-7|TRBD2|TRBV20-1
TGCAGTGCTAGAGTAGGGCTAGCGGGTAGCTACGAGCAGTACTTC
CSARVGLAGSYEQYF
>-|14|TRBJ2-7|TRBD1|TRBV28
TGTGCCAGCAGGCGCCCGGGACAGGGAGGCGAGCAGTACTTC
CASRRPGQGGEQYF
>-|15|TRBJ2-5|TRBD1|TRBV5-1
TGCGCCAGCAGCCGAGCAGACAGGGGGCTGGAGACCCAGTACTTC
CASSRADRGLETQYF